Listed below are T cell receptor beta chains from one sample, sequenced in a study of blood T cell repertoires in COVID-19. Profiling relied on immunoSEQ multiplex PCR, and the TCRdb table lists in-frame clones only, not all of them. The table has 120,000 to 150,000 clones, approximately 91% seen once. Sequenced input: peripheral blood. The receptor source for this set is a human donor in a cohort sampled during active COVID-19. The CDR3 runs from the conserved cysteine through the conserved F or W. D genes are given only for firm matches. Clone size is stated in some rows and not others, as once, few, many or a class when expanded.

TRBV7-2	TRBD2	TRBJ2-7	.	TGTGCCAGCAGCCACAGGACTAGCGGGAGGACGTACGAGCAGTACTTC	CASSHRTSGRTYEQYF
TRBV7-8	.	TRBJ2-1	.	TGTGCCAGCAGCTTATGGGTTCTAGCGTATTCCTACAATGAGCAGTTCTTC	CASSLWVLAYSYNEQFF
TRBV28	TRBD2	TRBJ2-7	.	TGTGCCAGCAGTCCGGGACTAATAAACTACGAGCAGTACTTC	CASSPGLINYEQYF
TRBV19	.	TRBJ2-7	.	TGTGCCAGTAGTAGGTTGGCAAGCTCCTACGAGCAGTACTTC	CASSRLASSYEQYF
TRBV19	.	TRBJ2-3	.	TGTGCCAGTAGTATAGCTTCGCGGGTCAGAGATACGCAGTATTTT	CASSIASRVRDTQYF
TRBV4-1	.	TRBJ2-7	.	TGCGCCAGCAGCCAGACAAGGCTGAGCACCTACGAGCAGTACTTC	CASSQTRLSTYEQYF
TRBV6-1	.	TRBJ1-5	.	TGTGCCAGCAGTGAATCATCCGGAGGTCAGCCCCAGCATTTT	CASSESSGGQPQHF
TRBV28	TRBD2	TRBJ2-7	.	TGTGCCAGCAGTTCACTCCTTAGCGGGAGGGGAGGCGAGCAGTACTTC	CASSSLLSGRGGEQYF
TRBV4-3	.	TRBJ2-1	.	TGCGCCAGCAGCCAAGGGACAGCCAACAATGAGCAGTTCTTC	CASSQGTANNEQFF
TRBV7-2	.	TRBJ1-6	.	TGTGCCAGCAGCCCCCAGGACTATAATTCACCCCTCCACTTT	CASSPQDYNSPLHF
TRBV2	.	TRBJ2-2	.	TGTGCCAGCAGAAAAATAGGGACAAACACCGGGGAGCTGTTTTTT	CASRKIGTNTGELFF
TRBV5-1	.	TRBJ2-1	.	TGCGCCAGCAGCTTGGGATCCCAGGGTAAGCGATGGTTCTTC	CASSLGSQGKRWFF
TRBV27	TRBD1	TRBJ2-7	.	TGTGCCAGCAGGCTATCATCCGGGACAGGGGCTGGGTACGAGCAGTACTTC	CASRLSSGTGAGYEQYF
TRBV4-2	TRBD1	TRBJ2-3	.	TGTGCCAGCAGCCAAGATGGGGCAAGACAGGGGGCAGATACGCAGTATTTT	CASSQDGARQGADTQYF
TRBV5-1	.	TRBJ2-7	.	TGCGCCAGCAGGCGGGACAGTGGGTACGAGCAGTACTTC	CASRRDSGYEQYF
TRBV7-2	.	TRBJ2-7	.	TGTGCCAGCAGCTTAGAGGGGTCCCTGCGCTACGAGCAGTACTTC	CASSLEGSLRYEQYF
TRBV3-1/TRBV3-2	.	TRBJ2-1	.	TGTGCCAGCAGCCAAGATCGCCGGTACGGGGCCTACAATGAGCAGTTCTTC	CASSQDRRYGAYNEQFF
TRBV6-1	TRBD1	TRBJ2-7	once	TGTGCCAGCAGTGAAGCGGGGCGACAGGGGGATTTCGAGCAGTACTTC	CASSEAGRQGDFEQYF
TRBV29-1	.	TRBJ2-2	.	TGCAGCGTTGTTGGGAGCACTCCGAACACCGGGGAGCTGTTTTTT	CSVVGSTPNTGELFF
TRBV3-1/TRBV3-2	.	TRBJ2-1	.	TGTGCCAGCAGCCAAGATCCCAGGGACACTAGCTCCTACAATGAGCAGTTCTTC	CASSQDPRDTSSYNEQFF
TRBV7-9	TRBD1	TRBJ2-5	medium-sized	TGTGCCAGCAGCTTCGGACAGGGCGCTCAAGAGACCCAGTACTTC	CASSFGQGAQETQYF
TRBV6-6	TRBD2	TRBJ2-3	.	TGTGCCAGCAACCTAGCGGGGCCCCGCGTGTCAGATACGCAGTATTTT	CASNLAGPRVSDTQYF
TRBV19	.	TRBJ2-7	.	TGTGCCAGTAGTTCACAGGGCTTCGGCTACGAGCAGTACTTC	CASSSQGFGYEQYF
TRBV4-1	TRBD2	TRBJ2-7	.	TGCGCCAGCAGCCTAACGAGCGGGATTTCTCCCTACGAGCAGTACTTC	CASSLTSGISPYEQYF
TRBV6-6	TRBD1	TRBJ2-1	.	TGTGCCAGCAGTTACCTAGGGGGCTATGAGCAGTTCTTC	CASSYLGGYEQFF
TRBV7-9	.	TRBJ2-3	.	TGTGCCAGCAGCTTATTTCCCGCAGATACGCAGTATTTT	CASSLFPADTQYF
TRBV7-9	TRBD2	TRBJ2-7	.	TGTGCCAGCAGCGCCTCACGGGACTATGATATTCGGACTATGGGCGAGCAGTACTTC	CASSASRDYDIRTMGEQYF
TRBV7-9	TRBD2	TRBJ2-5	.	TGTGCCAGCAGCTTAAGCGGGACCCAAGAGACCCAGTACTTC	CASSLSGTQETQYF
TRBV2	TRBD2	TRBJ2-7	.	TGTGCCAGCAGTGAATCGGGACTAACACCCTACGAGCAGTACTTC	CASSESGLTPYEQYF
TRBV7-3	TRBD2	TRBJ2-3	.	TGTGCCAGCAGTTCACTAGCGGGTAGCACAGATACGCAGTATTTT	CASSSLAGSTDTQYF
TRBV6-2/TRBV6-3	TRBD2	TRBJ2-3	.	TGTGCCAGCAGTTACAAGTTGCGGGGAGGGATTTCCACAGATACGCAGTATTTT	CASSYKLRGGISTDTQYF
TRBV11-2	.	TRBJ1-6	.	TGTGCCAGCAGTTCATACGTCCCGAGGAGTTCACCCCTCCACTTT	CASSSYVPRSSPLHF
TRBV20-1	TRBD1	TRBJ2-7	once	TGCAGTGCTAGTTCCCCCGGGACAGGGGGCGCCAGGCAGTACTTC	CSASSPGTGGARQYF
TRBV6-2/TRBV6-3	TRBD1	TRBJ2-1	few	TGTGCCAGCAGTTACTCGATCACAGGGGTAGCCTACAATGAGCAGTTCTTC	CASSYSITGVAYNEQFF
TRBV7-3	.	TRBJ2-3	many	TGTGCCAGCAGCTTATACCCAACCGGGAGCGGACTCACAGATACGCAGTATTTT	CASSLYPTGSGLTDTQYF
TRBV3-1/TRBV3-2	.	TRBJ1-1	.	TGTGCCAGCAGCCCTAACAGGGTTAGCACTGAAGCTTTCTTT	CASSPNRVSTEAFF
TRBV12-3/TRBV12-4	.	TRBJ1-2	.	TGTGCCAGCAGTTTAGGACAGTTCTATGGCTACACCTTC	CASSLGQFYGYTF
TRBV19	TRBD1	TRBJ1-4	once	TGTGCCAGCACCACGGGAGCAGGGGGCAATGAAAAACTGTTTTTT	CASTTGAGGNEKLFF
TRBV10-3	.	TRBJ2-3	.	TGTGCCATCAGTGATAGAGGGAGGGGGGGCACAGATACGCAGTATTTT	CAISDRGRGGTDTQYF
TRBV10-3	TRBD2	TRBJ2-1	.	TGTGCCAACGCCGACCAAAGCGGGAGCTCCTACAATGAGCAGTTCTTC	CANADQSGSSYNEQFF
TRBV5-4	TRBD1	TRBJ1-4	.	TGTGCCAGCAGCGGCGACAGGGGGGATGAAAAACTGTTTTTT	CASSGDRGDEKLFF
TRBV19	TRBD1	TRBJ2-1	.	TGTGCCAGTAGCCCCGACAGGGATTCCTACAATGAGCAGTTCTTC	CASSPDRDSYNEQFF
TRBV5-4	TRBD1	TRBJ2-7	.	TGTGCCAGCAGCTTGGTCACGACAGGGGGTATACACGAGCAGTACTTC	CASSLVTTGGIHEQYF
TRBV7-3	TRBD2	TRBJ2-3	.	TGTGCCAGCAGCTCTTTTAGCGGGGGAGCAACAGATACGCAGTATTTT	CASSSFSGGATDTQYF
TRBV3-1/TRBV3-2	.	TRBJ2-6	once	TGTGCCAGCAGCCAAATGTATAGGGCCAACGTCCTGACTTTC	CASSQMYRANVLTF
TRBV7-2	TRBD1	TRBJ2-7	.	TGTGCCAGCAGCCCCCGGACAGGATTTTACGAGCAGTACTTC	CASSPRTGFYEQYF
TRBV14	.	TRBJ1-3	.	TGTGCCAGCAGCCAATGGTCGTCAGGGACTGGAAACACCATATATTTT	CASSQWSSGTGNTIYF
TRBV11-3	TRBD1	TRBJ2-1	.	TGTGCCAGCAGCCAAGAAGGGACAGGGGTCAACAATGAGCAGTTCTTC	CASSQEGTGVNNEQFF
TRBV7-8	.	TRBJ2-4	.	TGTGCCAGCAGCTTAGATTTAGGGAGGGCCAAAAACATTCAGTACTTC	CASSLDLGRAKNIQYF
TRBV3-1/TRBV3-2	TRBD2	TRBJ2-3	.	TGTGCCAGCAGCCAAGGGACTAGCGGGTTTACTCCCCTTGCCGCAGATACGCAGTATTTT	CASSQGTSGFTPLAADTQYF
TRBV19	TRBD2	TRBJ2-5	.	TGTGCCAGTAGTATAGATCTAGCGGGGGGGCAAGAGACCCAGTACTTC	CASSIDLAGGQETQYF
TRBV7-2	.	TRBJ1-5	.	TGTGCCAGCAGCTTAGGGATCGGGAATCAGCCCCAGCATTTT	CASSLGIGNQPQHF
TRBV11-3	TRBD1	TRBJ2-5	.	TGTGCCAGCAGCTTTAGAACAGGGGGCGGTCTGGTCGGGGAGACCCAGTACTTC	CASSFRTGGGLVGETQYF